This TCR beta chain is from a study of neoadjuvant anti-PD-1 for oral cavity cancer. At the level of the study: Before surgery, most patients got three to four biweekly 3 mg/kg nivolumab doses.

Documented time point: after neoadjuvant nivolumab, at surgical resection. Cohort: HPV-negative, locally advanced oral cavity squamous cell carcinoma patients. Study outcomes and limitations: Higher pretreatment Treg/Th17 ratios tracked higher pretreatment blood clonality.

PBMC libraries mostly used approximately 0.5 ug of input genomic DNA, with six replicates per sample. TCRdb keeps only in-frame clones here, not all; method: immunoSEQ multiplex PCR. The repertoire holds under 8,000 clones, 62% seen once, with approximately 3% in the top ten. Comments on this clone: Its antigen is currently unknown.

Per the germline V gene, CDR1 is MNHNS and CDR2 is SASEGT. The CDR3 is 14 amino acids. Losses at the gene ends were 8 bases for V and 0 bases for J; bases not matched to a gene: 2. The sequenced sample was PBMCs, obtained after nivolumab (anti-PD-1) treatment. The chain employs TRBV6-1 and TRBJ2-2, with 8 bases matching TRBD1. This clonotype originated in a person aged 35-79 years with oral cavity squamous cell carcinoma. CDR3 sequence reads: CASRDRTNTGELFF. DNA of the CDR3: TGTGCCAGCCGGGACAGGACGAACACCGGGGAGCTGTTTTTT.